These 19 T cell receptor beta chains were all obtained from the same sample, sequenced in a study of blood T cell repertoires in COVID-19. This table comes from immunoSEQ multiplex PCR, and its TCRdb copy is limited to in-frame clones, with some not included. The data contain fewer than 150,000 clones, about four fifths of them seen just once; the ten biggest clones take up 7.5% to 10%. The sample consisted of peripheral blood. These receptors all come from a middle-aged woman with acute or convalescent COVID-19.

The chain recombines TRBV6-6 with TRBJ1-6; 9 bases agree with TRBD1. CDR3 length: 15 residues. Germline assignment: CDR1 MNHNY and CDR2 SVGAGI (reference sequence). With 2 bases clipped from V and 6 bases from J, the junction kept 2 bases outside the gene matches. The CDR3 loop is CASSYTDRGNSPLHF. CDR3 nucleotides: TGTGCCAGCAGTTACACGGACAGGGGTAATTCACCCCTCCACTTT.

V and J are TRBV3-1 (or the pseudogene TRBV3-2) and TRBJ1-1; tentatively, D is TRBD1 (6 bases). Germline CDR1 and CDR2: LGHDT and YNNKEL (reference sequence). The CDR3 runs 17 residues. V was clipped by 3 bases and J by 5 bases, with 22 bases between them. The chain's CDR3 is CASSQVSHGKGDTEAFF. CDR3 nucleotides: TGTGCCAGCAGCCAGGTATCACACGGGAAGGGGGATACTGAAGCTTTCTTT.

This rearrangement joins TRBV4-3 to TRBJ2-1; 9 nucleotides line up with TRBD2. Germline lookup yields CDR1 LGHNA and CDR2 YSLEER. The CDR3 sequence is 18 residues long. The V segment lost 2 bases and the J segment 5 bases; nucleotides outside the gene matches: 13. As DNA, the CDR3 is TGCGCCAGCAGCCAACACAATCAGGCTAGCGGGGAGAACAATGAGCAGTTCTTC. This sequence encodes CASSQHNQASGENNEQFF.

The chain links TRBV3-1 (or the pseudogene TRBV3-2) to TRBJ2-5; D gene unclear. CDR3 length: 12 amino acids. Trimming cost V 4 bases and J 3 bases, with 6 bases left between them. Per germline, CDR1 LGHDT and CDR2 YNNKEL (reference sequence). CDR3 amino acids: CASSPFEETQYF. Here the CDR3 DNA reads TGTGCCAGCAGCCCCTTCGAAGAGACCCAGTACTTC.

The chain carries TRBV12-3 or TRBV12-4 and TRBJ2-7; maybe TRBD1 (6 bases). The V gene lost 2 bases and the J gene lost 3 bases, with 8 bases spanning the gap. CDR3 length: 13 amino acids. DNA for the CDR3: TGTGCCAGCAGTTTAAGGGGGATCTACGAGCAGTACTTC. Protein sequence: CASSLRGIYEQYF.

This clone appeared a few times. This chain joins TRBV5-1 and TRBJ1-1; no reliable D call. V was pared by 3 bases and J by 2 bases, with 8 bases between. The CDR3 length is 13 residues. Germline V gene sequence: CDR1 SGHRS, CDR2 YFSETQ. CDR3 sequence (DNA): TGCGCCAGCAGCTCTAAGCTTAACACTGAAGCTTTCTTT. This translates into CASSSKLNTEAFF.

The chain recombines TRBV12-5 with TRBJ1-1; the D is unclear. Trimming took off 6 bases at V and 0 bases at J, with 11 bases between the two ends. Germline V gene sequence: CDR1 LGHNT, CDR2 FRNRAP. The CDR3 loop spans 14 amino acids. The CDR3 DNA is TGTGCTAGTGGCCTCTACCTCATGAACACTGAAGCTTTCTTT. Amino acid sequence: CASGLYLMNTEAFF.

The chain employs TRBV3-1 (or the pseudogene TRBV3-2) and TRBJ1-5; D remains unclear. The CDR3 spans 13 residues. Germline CDR1 LGHDT, CDR2 YNNKEL (reference sequence). Between the trimmed V and J ends, which lost 2 bases and 7 bases, there was a span of 9 bases. The CDR3, as DNA: TGTGCCAGCAGCCAAACCGGAGGCCAGCCCCAGCATTTT. Protein sequence: CASSQTGGQPQHF.

The sample holds a few counts of this clone. The V call is TRBV7-3, the J call TRBJ1-1, with D possibly matching TRBD1 (6 bases). Between the trimmed V and J ends, which lost 7 bases and 12 bases, there was a span of 33 bases. Per the germline V gene, CDR1 is SGHTA and CDR2 is FQGTGA. This CDR3 is built from 17 residues. CDR3 amino acids: CASMDGPNRDTLRGTFF. The CDR3 nucleotides are TGTGCCAGCATGGATGGCCCCAACCGGGACACCCTCCGCGGTACTTTCTTT.

The chain uses TRBV30 and TRBJ1-4; 8 nucleotides align to TRBD1. Germline CDR1 and CDR2: GTSNPN and SVGIG (reference sequence). CDR3 size: 15 residues. V was clipped by 0 bases and J by 8 bases; unmatched bases: 8. CDR3 loop: CAWSVNTGGGEKLFF. In nucleotides, the CDR3 is TGTGCCTGGAGTGTCAACACAGGGGGAGGGGAAAAACTGTTTTTT. The full variable domain, with the rest looked up from reference TRBV30 and TRBJ1-4, is SQTIHQWPATLVQPVGSPLSLECTVEGTSNPNLYWYRQAAGRGLQLLFYSVGIGQISSEVPQNLSASRPQDRQFILSSKKLLLSDSGFYLCAWSVNTGGGEKLFFGSGTQLSVL.

V and J are TRBV5-4 and TRBJ2-3; a weak D match, TRBD1 (6 bases). Germline CDR1 is SGHNT and CDR2 is YYREEE (reference sequence). CDR3 length: 17 residues. The germline V and J ends were trimmed by 5 bases and 8 bases, with 27 bases remaining between them. The CDR3 sequence is CASSSPVGTRQSVTQYF. The CDR3 nucleotides are TGTGCCAGCAGTTCCCCGGTTGGGACACGACAGTCAGTTACGCAGTATTTT.

This sequence joins TRBV6-5 and TRBJ1-4; D possibly corresponds to TRBD1 (6 bases). The CDR3 extends over 14 amino acids. V shed 8 bases and J shed 2 bases, with 12 bases lying between them. Per germline, CDR1 MNHEY and CDR2 SVGAGI. The CDR3 loop is CASQGPDTNEKLFF. CDR3 nucleotide sequence: TGTGCCAGCCAGGGGCCGGATACTAATGAAAAACTGTTTTTT.

The chain uses TRBV19 and TRBJ1-1, with 10 bases identical to TRBD1. V dropped 4 bases and J dropped 6; count of bases not matched to a gene: 14. This CDR3 has 17 residues. Germline V gives CDR1 LNHDA, CDR2 SQIVND (reference sequence). The CDR3 here is CASSSRDRGRRYAEAFF. The CDR3, as DNA: TGTGCCAGTAGTAGCCGGGACAGGGGCCGGAGGTATGCTGAAGCTTTCTTT.

This rearrangement joins TRBV19 to TRBJ2-1, with 8 bases identical to TRBD2. CDR1 is LNHDA and CDR2 is SQIVND in the germline V gene (reference sequence). This CDR3 comprises 17 residues. Trimming at V came to 7 bases and at J to 1 base, leaving 12 bases not matched to a gene. CDR3 sequence (DNA): TGTGCCAGTACTCTAGGTGGTAGCGGGGTATCCTACAATGAGCAGTTCTTC. Translated: CASTLGGSGVSYNEQFF.

The chain carries TRBV5-6 and TRBJ2-7; TRBD1 agrees at 7 bases. CDR3 length: 14 residues. V shed 6 bases and J 0 bases; nucleotides not matched to a gene: 6. Per germline, CDR1 SGHDT and CDR2 YYEEEE. Here the CDR3 reads CASMNQGDSYEQYF. CDR3 coding DNA: TGTGCCAGCATGAATCAGGGGGACTCCTACGAGCAGTACTTC. Together with reference TRBV5-6 and TRBJ2-7, the CDR3 gives the full variable domain: DAGVTQSPTHLIKTRGQQVTLRCSPKSGHDTVSWYQQALGQGPQFIFQYYEEEERQRGNFPDRFSGHQFPNYSSELNVNALLLGDSALYLCASMNQGDSYEQYFGPGTRLTVT.

The chain uses TRBV18 and TRBJ1-2; 7 bases agree with TRBD1. The germline CDR1 and CDR2 sequences are KGHSH and LQKENI. The CDR3 is 13 amino acids. V lost 6 bases, J lost 3 bases, and 4 bases stayed unmatched. CDR3 in amino acids: CASSPTGDYGYTF. The CDR3 nucleotides read TGTGCCAGCTCTCCAACAGGGGACTATGGCTACACCTTC.

This rearrangement joins TRBV5-6 to TRBJ1-4; TRBD1 matches at 7 bases. V was pared by 2 bases and J by 3 bases, with 7 bases of the junction left unmatched. CDR3 length: 16 amino acids. Germline V gene sequence: CDR1 SGHDT, CDR2 YYEEEE. CDR3 sequence (DNA): TGTGCCAGCAGCTTTCAGGGACAGTTAGCTAATGAAAAACTGTTTTTT. Protein: CASSFQGQLANEKLFF. The full variable domain, completed using reference TRBV5-6 and TRBJ1-4, is DAGVTQSPTHLIKTRGQQVTLRCSPKSGHDTVSWYQQALGQGPQFIFQYYEEEERQRGNFPDRFSGHQFPNYSSELNVNALLLGDSALYLCASSFQGQLANEKLFFGSGTQLSVL.

This clone showed up just once. This sequence joins TRBV27 and TRBJ1-1; 8 bases are shared with TRBD1. The CDR3 has 14 residues. CDR1 and CDR2 from the germline V gene are MNHEY and SMNVEV (reference sequence). V shed 3 bases, J shed 6 bases, and the junction held 6 bases outside the gene matches. The CDR3: CASSFLRTGSEAFF. CDR3 bases: TGTGCCAGCAGTTTCCTTCGGACAGGGTCTGAAGCTTTCTTT.

The rearrangement joins TRBV7-3 to TRBJ2-2; D remains unclear. Germline CDR1 is SGHTA and CDR2 is FQGTGA. Trimming removed 3 bases from V and 4 bases from J, with 6 bases in between. There are 13 residues in the CDR3. The CDR3 DNA is TGTGCCAGCAGCTTCCCGGGCACCGGGGAGCTGTTTTTT. Translating it yields CASSFPGTGELFF.